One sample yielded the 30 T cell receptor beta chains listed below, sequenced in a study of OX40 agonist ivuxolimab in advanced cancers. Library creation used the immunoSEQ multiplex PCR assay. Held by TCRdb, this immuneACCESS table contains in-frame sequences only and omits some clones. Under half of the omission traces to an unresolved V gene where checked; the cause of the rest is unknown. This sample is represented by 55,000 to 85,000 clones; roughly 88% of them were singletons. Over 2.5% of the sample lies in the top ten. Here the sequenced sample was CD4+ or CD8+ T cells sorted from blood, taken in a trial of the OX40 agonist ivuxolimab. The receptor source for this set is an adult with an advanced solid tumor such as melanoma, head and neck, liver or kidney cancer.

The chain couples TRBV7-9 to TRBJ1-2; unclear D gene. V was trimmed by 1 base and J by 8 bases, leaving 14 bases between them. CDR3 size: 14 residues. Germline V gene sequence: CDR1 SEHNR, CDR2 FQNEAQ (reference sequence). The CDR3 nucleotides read TGTGCCAGCAGCTTAGATCTCACCGGAGGAGGCTACACCTTC. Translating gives CASSLDLTGGGYTF.

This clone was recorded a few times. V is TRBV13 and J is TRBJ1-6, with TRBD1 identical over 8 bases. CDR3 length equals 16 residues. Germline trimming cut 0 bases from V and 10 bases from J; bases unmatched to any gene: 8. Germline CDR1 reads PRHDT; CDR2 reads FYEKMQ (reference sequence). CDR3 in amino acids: CASSLGQGQGASPLHF. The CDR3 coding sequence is TGTGCCAGCAGCTTAGGCCAGGGTCAGGGGGCCTCACCCCTCCACTTT.

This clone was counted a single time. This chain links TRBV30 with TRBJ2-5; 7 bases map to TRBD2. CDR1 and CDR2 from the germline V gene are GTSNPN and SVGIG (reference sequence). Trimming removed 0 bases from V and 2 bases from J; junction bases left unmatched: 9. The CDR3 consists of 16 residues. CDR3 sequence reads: CAWSVPGRRLQETQYF. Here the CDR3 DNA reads TGTGCCTGGAGTGTACCCGGGAGGCGCCTTCAAGAGACCCAGTACTTC.

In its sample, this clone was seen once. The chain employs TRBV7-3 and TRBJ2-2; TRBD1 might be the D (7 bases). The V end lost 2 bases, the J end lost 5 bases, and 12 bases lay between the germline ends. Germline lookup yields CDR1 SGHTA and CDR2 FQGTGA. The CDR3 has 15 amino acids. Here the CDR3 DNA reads TGTGCCAGCAGCTTACCATCAGGGGGGACCGGGGAGCTGTTTTTT. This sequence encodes CASSLPSGGTGELFF. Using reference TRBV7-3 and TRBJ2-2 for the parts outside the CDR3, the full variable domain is GAGVSQTPSNKVTEKGKYVELRCDPISGHTALYWYRQSLGQGPEFLIYFQGTGAADDSGLPNDRFFAVRPEGSVSTLKIQRTERGDSAVYLCASSLPSGGTGELFFGEGSRLTVL.

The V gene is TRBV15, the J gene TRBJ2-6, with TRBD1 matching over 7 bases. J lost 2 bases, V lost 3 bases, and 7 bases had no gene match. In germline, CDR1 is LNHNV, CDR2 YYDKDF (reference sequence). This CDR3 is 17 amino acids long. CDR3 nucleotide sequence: TGTGCCACCAGCAGTGACAGGGTCGCCCCTGGGGCCAACGTCCTGACTTTC. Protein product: CATSSDRVAPGANVLTF.

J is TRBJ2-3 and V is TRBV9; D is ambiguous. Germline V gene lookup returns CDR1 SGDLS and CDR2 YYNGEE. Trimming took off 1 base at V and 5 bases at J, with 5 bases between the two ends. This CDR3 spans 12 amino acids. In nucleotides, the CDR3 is TGTGCCAGCAGCGTACTAGGAGATACGCAGTATTTT. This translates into CASSVLGDTQYF.

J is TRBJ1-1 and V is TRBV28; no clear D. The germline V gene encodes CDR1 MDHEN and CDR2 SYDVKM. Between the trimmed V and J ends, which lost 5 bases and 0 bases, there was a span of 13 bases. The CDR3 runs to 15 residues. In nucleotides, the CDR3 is TGTGCCAGCAGTCCCCCCTCGGGCCTGAACACTGAAGCTTTCTTT. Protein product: CASSPPSGLNTEAFF.

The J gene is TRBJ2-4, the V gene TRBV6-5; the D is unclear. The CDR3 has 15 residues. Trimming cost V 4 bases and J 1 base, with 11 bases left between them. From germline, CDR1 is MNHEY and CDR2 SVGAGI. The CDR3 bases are TGTGCCAGCAGTTCGTCAGATTTGGCCAAAAACATTCAGTACTTC. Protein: CASSSSDLAKNIQYF.

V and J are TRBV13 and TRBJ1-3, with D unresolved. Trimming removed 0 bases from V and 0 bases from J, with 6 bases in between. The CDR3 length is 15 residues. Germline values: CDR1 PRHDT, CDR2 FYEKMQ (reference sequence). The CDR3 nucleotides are TGTGCCAGCAGCTTAGGGCGGTACTCTGGAAACACCATATATTTT. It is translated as CASSLGRYSGNTIYF.

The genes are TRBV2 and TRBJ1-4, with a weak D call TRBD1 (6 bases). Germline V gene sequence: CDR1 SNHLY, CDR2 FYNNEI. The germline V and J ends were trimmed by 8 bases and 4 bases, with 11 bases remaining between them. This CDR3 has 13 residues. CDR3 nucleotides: TGTGCCAGCTTGGGACACGTTAATGAAAAACTGTTTTTT. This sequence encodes CASLGHVNEKLFF.

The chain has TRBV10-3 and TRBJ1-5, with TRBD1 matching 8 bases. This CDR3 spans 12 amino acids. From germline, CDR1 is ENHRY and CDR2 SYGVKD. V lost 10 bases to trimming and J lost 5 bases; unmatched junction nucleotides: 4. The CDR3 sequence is CASQQGDQPQHF. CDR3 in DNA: TGTGCCAGTCAACAGGGGGATCAGCCCCAGCATTTT.

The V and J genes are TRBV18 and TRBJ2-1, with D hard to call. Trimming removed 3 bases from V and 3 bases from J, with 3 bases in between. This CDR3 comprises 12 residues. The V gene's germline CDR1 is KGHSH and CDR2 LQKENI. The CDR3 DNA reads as TGTGCCAGCTCACCCGACTACAATGAGCAGTTCTTC. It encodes CASSPDYNEQFF.

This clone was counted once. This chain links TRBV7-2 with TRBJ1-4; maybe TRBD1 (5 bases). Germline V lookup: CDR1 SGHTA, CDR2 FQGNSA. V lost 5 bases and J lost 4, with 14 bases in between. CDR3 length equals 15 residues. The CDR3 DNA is TGTGCCAGCAGCCCCCTTGGGGGTTTTAATGAAAAACTGTTTTTT. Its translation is CASSPLGGFNEKLFF.

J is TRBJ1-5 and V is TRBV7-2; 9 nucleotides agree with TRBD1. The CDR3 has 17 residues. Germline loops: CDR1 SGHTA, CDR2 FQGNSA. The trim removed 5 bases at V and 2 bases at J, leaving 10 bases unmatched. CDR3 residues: CASSGTTGGLGNQPQHF. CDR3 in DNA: TGTGCCAGCAGCGGAACAACAGGGGGCTTGGGCAATCAGCCCCAGCATTTT.

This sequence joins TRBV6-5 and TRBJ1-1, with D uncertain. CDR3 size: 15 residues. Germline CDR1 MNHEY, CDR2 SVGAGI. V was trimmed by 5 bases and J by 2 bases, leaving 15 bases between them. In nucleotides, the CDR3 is TGTGCCAGCAGTCCCCGGAACGTCGGAAACACTGAAGCTTTCTTT. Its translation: CASSPRNVGNTEAFF.

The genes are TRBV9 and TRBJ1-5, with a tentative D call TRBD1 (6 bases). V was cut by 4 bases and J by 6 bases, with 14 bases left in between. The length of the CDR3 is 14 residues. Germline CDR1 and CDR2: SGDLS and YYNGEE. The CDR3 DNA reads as TGTGCCAGCAGCCCACCAGGGGTGACTCAGCCCCAGCATTTT. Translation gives CASSPPGVTQPQHF.

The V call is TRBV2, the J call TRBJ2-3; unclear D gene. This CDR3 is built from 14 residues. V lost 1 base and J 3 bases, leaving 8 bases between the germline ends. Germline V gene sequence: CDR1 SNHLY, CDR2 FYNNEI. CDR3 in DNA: TGTGCCAGCAGTGAAGATGCAAGGACAGATACGCAGTATTTT. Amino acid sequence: CASSEDARTDTQYF.

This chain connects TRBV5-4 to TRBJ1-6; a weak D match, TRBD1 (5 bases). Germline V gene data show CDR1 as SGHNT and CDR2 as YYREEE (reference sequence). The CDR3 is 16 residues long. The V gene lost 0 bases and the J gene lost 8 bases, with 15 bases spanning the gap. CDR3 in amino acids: CASSLGHAMGDSPLHF. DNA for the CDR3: TGTGCCAGCAGCTTGGGACATGCAATGGGGGATTCACCCCTCCACTTT.

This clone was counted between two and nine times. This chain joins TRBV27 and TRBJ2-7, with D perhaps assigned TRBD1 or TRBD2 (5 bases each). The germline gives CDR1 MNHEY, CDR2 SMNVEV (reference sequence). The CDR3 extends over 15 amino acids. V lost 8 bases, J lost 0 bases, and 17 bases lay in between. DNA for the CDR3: TGTGCCAGCGGGGGACGACTACGGAGCTCCTACGAGCAGTACTTC. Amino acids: CASGGRLRSSYEQYF.

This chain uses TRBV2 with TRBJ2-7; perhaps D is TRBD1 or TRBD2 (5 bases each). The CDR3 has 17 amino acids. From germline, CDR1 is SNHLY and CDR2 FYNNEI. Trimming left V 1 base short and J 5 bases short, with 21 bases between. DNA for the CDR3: TGTGCCAGCAGTGAAGATCCGGGGCAGGGTCTTTCCCACGAGCAGTACTTC. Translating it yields CASSEDPGQGLSHEQYF.

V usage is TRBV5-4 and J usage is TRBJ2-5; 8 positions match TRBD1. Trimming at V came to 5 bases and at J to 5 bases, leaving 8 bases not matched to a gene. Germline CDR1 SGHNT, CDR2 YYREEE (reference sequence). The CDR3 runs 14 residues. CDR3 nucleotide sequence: TGTGCCAGCAGAGAGGACAGGGACGTGGAGACCCAGTACTTC. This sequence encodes CASREDRDVETQYF.

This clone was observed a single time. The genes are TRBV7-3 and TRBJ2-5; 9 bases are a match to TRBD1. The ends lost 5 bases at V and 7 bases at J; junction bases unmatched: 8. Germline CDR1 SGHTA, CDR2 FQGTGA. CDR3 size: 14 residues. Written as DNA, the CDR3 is TGTGCCAGCAGCCTCGGGACAGGGACGGCGACCCAGTACTTC. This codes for CASSLGTGTATQYF.

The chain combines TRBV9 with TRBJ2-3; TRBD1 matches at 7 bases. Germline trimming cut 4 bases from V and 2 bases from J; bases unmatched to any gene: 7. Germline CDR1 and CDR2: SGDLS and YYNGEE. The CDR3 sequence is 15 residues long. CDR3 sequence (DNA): TGTGCCAGCAGCACCAGACAGGGTTTCACAGATACGCAGTATTTT. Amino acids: CASSTRQGFTDTQYF.

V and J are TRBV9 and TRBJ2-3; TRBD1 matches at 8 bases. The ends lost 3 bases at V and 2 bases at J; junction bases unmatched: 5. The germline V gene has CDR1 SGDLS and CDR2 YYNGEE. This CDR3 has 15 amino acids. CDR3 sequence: CASSAGTGPTDTQYF. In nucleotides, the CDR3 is TGTGCCAGCAGCGCCGGGACAGGACCCACAGATACGCAGTATTTT.

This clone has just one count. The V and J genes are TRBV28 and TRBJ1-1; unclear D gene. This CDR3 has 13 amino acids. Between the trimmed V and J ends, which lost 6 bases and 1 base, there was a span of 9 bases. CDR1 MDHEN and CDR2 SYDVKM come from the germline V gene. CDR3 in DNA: TGTGCCAGCAGCCCAGCGTCGAACACTGAAGCTTTCTTT. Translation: CASSPASNTEAFF.

The CDR3 nucleotides read TGTGCCAGCCACAGGGTTAAGGGTTGGGGGGCCAATCAGCCCCAGCATTTT. The encoded protein is CASHRVKGWGANQPQHF. The chain employs TRBV7-9 and TRBJ1-5; tentative D call: TRBD1 (6 bases). Per the germline V gene, CDR1 is SEHNR and CDR2 is FQNEAQ (reference sequence). This CDR3 contains 17 residues. Trimming pared 8 bases from V and 3 bases from J, leaving 23 bases between. Variable domain in full (rest from reference TRBV7-9 and TRBJ1-5): DTGVSQNPRHKITKRGQNVTFRCDPISEHNRLYWYRQTLGQGPEFLTYFQNEAQLEKSRLLSDRFSAERPKGSFSTLEIQRTEQGDSAMYLCASHRVKGWGANQPQHFGDGTRLSIL.

CDR3 DNA sequence: TGTGCCAGCAGTTTATCAGACAGGGTTAACTATGGCTACACCTTC. It translates to CASSLSDRVNYGYTF. The V call is TRBV28, the J call TRBJ1-2, with 7 bases lining up with TRBD1. The germline gives CDR1 MDHEN, CDR2 SYDVKM. CDR3 length: 15 residues. The V and J ends lost 1 base and 1 base, in that order; junction bases with no gene match: 3.

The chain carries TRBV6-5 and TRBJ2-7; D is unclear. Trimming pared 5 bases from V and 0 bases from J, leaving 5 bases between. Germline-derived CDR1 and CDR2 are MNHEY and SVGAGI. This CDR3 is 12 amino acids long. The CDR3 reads CASSPASYEQYF. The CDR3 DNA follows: TGTGCCAGCAGTCCTGCCTCCTACGAGCAGTACTTC.

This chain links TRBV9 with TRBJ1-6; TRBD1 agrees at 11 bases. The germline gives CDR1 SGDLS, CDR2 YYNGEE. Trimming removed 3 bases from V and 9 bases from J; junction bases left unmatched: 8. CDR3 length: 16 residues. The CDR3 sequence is CASSENTGTGGSPLHF. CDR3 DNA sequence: TGTGCCAGCAGCGAAAATACCGGGACAGGGGGTTCACCCCTCCACTTT.

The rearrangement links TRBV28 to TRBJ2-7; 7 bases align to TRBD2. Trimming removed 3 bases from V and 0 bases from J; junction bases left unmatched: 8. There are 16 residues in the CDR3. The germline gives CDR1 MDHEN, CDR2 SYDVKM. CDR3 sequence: CASSFEIGGSSYEQYF. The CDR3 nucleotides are TGTGCCAGCAGTTTCGAGATCGGGGGGAGCTCCTACGAGCAGTACTTC. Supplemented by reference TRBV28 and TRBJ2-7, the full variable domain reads DVKVTQSSRYLVKRTGEKVFLECVQDMDHENMFWYRQDPGLGLRLIYFSYDVKMKEKGDIPEGYSVSREKKERFSLILESASTNQTSMYLCASSFEIGGSSYEQYFGPGTRLTVT.